Shown below are 28 T cell receptor beta chains from a single sample sequenced in a study of blood T cell repertoires in COVID-19. Sequencing was performed with immunoSEQ multiplex PCR; in TCRdb, only in-frame clones are kept and a portion is missing. This sample has roughly 100,000 clones, with about 90% found just once. Sample: peripheral blood. The receptors come from a man aged 50 to 60 with acute or convalescent COVID-19.

The V call is TRBV5-4, the J call TRBJ2-1, with TRBD1 identical over 7 bases. The germline V gene has CDR1 SGHNT and CDR2 YYREEE (reference sequence). Trimming took 4 bases from V and 3 from J; bases not matched to a gene: 10. The CDR3 contains 16 residues. Here the CDR3 reads CASSLYTTGRYNEQFF. The CDR3 region has the DNA TGTGCCAGCAGCCTATACACGACAGGGCGCTACAATGAGCAGTTCTTC. The whole variable domain, remainder taken from reference TRBV5-4 and TRBJ2-1, is ETGVTQSPTHLIKTRGQQVTLRCSSQSGHNTVSWYQQALGQGPQFIFQYYREEENGRGNFPPRFSGLQFPNYSSELNVNALELDDSALYLCASSLYTTGRYNEQFFGPGTRLTVL.

The V call is TRBV5-1, the J call TRBJ2-7; no definite D call. This CDR3 comprises 13 residues. Per germline, CDR1 SGHRS and CDR2 YFSETQ. Trimming took off 4 bases at V and 7 bases at J, with 15 bases between the two ends. DNA for the CDR3: TGCGCCAGCAGCCGACTCCCGACGGCGGAGCAGTACTTC. Its protein product is CASSRLPTAEQYF.

The chain uses TRBV6-5 and TRBJ2-7; D is perhaps TRBD1 (6 bases). CDR1 is MNHEY, CDR2 SVGAGI, per germline. The CDR3 totals 16 residues. V lost 4 bases to trimming and J lost 3 bases, with 19 bases between them. The CDR3 loop is CASSSVDRLAGYEQYF. The CDR3 nucleotides are TGTGCCAGCAGTTCCGTTGACAGGCTCGCTGGCTACGAGCAGTACTTC.

This clone was observed a single time. V and J are TRBV11-3 and TRBJ2-5, with 10 bases fitting TRBD1. The V gene's germline CDR1 is SGHNT and CDR2 YENEEA. After removal of 5 bases from V and 5 bases from J, the junction contained 8 bases not matched to a gene. The CDR3 length is 15 residues. The CDR3 region has the DNA TGTGCCAGCAGCGCCAGACAGGGGGCGGTGGAGACCCAGTACTTC. It codes for CASSARQGAVETQYF.

This clone was counted many times. The genes are TRBV14 and TRBJ2-3; maybe TRBD2 (5 bases). Deletions cut 4 bases from V and 0 bases from J, with 14 bases between. The germline CDR1 and CDR2 sequences are SGHDN and FVKESK. The CDR3 totals 16 residues. CDR3 loop: CASSLTEGGSTDTQYF. CDR3 bases: TGTGCCAGCAGCCTTACCGAGGGTGGGAGCACAGATACGCAGTATTTT.

This chain uses TRBV7-9 with TRBJ2-3, with TRBD2 as a possible D gene (6 bases). The CDR3 is made up of 16 amino acids. Trimming cost V 5 bases and J 0 bases, with 15 bases left between them. Germline CDR1 SEHNR, CDR2 FQNEAQ (reference sequence). The DNA for the CDR3 is TGTGCCAGCAGCCCCTTGCTAGCGTTTAGCACAGATACGCAGTATTTT. Amino acid sequence: CASSPLLAFSTDTQYF. Combining the CDR3 with reference TRBV7-9 and TRBJ2-3 gives the whole variable domain DTGVSQNPRHKITKRGQNVTFRCDPISEHNRLYWYRQTLGQGPEFLTYFQNEAQLEKSRLLSDRFSAERPKGSFSTLEIQRTEQGDSAMYLCASSPLLAFSTDTQYFGPGTRLTVL.

The rearrangement links TRBV4-2 to TRBJ2-1; TRBD2 agrees at 8 bases. CDR1 is LGHNA and CDR2 is YNFKEQ in the germline V gene. The CDR3 spans 15 residues. Trimming cost V 3 bases and J 5 bases; bases outside gene matches: 6. CDR3 nucleotides: TGTGCCAGCAGCCACGTTAGCGGGATCAACAATGAGCAGTTCTTC. Its translation is CASSHVSGINNEQFF.

V usage is TRBV5-1 and J usage is TRBJ2-3, with TRBD2 identical over 10 bases. Germline loops: CDR1 SGHRS, CDR2 YFSETQ. Trimming removed 3 bases from V and 8 bases from J; junction bases left unmatched: 12. This CDR3 has 16 residues. CDR3 sequence reads: CASSSDSGRAGSTQYF. The DNA for the CDR3 is TGCGCCAGCAGCTCAGACAGCGGGAGGGCCGGGAGTACGCAGTATTTT.

This chain uses TRBV24-1 with TRBJ2-7; 12 bases align to TRBD1. CDR1 and CDR2 (germline): KGHDR, SFDVKD. This CDR3 comprises 16 residues. V dropped 3 bases and J dropped 5; count of bases not matched to a gene: 7. The CDR3 loop is CATSDPRDRGRDEQYF. In DNA, the CDR3 is TGTGCCACCAGTGATCCCCGGGACAGGGGGCGGGACGAGCAGTACTTC.

This clone has a single count. The gene calls are TRBV19 and TRBJ1-1; possible D gene TRBD1, 5 bases. The CDR3 is 18 residues long. V shed 7 bases and J shed 2 bases, with 26 bases lying between them. CDR1 and CDR2 (germline): LNHDA, SQIVND (reference sequence). The CDR3 coding sequence is TGTGCCAGTACCCAACCCTCTGGGGCCGGGAGTAGAAACACTGAAGCTTTCTTT. The encoded protein is CASTQPSGAGSRNTEAFF. Supplemented by reference TRBV19 and TRBJ1-1, the full variable domain reads DGGITQSPKYLFRKEGQNVTLSCEQNLNHDAMYWYRQDPGQGLRLIYYSQIVNDFQKGDIAEGYSVSREKKESFPLTVTSAQKNPTAFYLCASTQPSGAGSRNTEAFFGQGTRLTVV.

The J gene is TRBJ1-2, the V gene TRBV12-5; 8 bases fit TRBD1. The V gene end was trimmed by 5 bases and the J gene end by 3 bases; junction bases not matched to a gene: 5. CDR1 and CDR2 (germline): LGHNT, FRNRAP. There are 14 residues in the CDR3. The CDR3 loop is CASGTGGAYYGYTF. The CDR3 DNA sequence: TGTGCTAGTGGTACAGGGGGGGCGTACTATGGCTACACCTTC.

The table lists this clone with a count of one. The V and J genes are TRBV12-3 or TRBV12-4 and TRBJ2-5; no clear D. V was trimmed by 5 bases and J by 5 bases, leaving 9 bases between them. CDR3 length equals 12 residues. For the CDR3, the DNA is TGTGCCAGCAGTACTTACTTGGAGACCCAGTACTTC. Its translation: CASSTYLETQYF.

The chain has TRBV5-1 and TRBJ2-4; weak D call: TRBD1 (5 bases). V lost 0 bases and J 0 bases, leaving 19 bases between the germline ends. The CDR3 runs 19 residues. Per germline, CDR1 SGHRS and CDR2 YFSETQ. The CDR3 DNA sequence: TGCGCCAGCAGCTTGGAGAGATGGACATCAGATCTAGCCAAAAACATTCAGTACTTC. As protein: CASSLERWTSDLAKNIQYF.

The gene calls are TRBV10-3 and TRBJ2-2; 9 nucleotides match TRBD1. This CDR3 is 16 amino acids long. Germline CDR1 and CDR2: ENHRY and SYGVKD. The J segment lost 5 bases and the V segment lost 4 bases, leaving 8 bases of the junction unmatched. The DNA of the CDR3 is TGTGCCATCAGTGTATCGGGACAGGGTCGGACCGGGGAGCTGTTTTTT. Protein sequence: CAISVSGQGRTGELFF.

The chain uses TRBV2 and TRBJ1-5; D call uncertain. This CDR3 contains 14 residues. Germline CDR1 is SNHLY and CDR2 is FYNNEI. V was shortened by 4 bases and J by 6 bases, with 13 bases between the two germline ends. The CDR3 loop is CASSGEGWGQPQHF. The CDR3 DNA is TGTGCCAGCAGTGGAGAGGGATGGGGTCAGCCCCAGCATTTT.

The CDR3 here is CASSYGQGANSPLHF. DNA of the CDR3: TGTGCCAGCAGTTACGGACAGGGGGCAAATTCACCCCTCCACTTT. V and J are TRBV27 and TRBJ1-6, with TRBD1 matching over 11 bases. The CDR3 contains 15 residues. Germline trimming cut 4 bases from V and 7 bases from J; bases unmatched to any gene: 3. Germline CDR1 reads MNHEY; CDR2 reads SMNVEV (reference sequence).

The CDR3 is CAISESQGRGNQPQHF. In nucleotides, the CDR3 is TGTGCCATCAGTGAGTCGCAGGGGCGAGGCAATCAGCCCCAGCATTTT. The chain has TRBV10-3 and TRBJ1-5; tentatively, D is TRBD1 (6 bases). Germline V lookup: CDR1 ENHRY, CDR2 SYGVKD. Trimming shortened V by 0 bases and J by 2 bases, and 11 bases separated the two germline ends. The CDR3 is 16 amino acids.

The CDR3 region is CASSLDREFQGELFF. CDR3 coding DNA: TGTGCCAGCAGCTTAGATCGTGAGTTCCAGGGGGAACTGTTTTTT. J is TRBJ1-4 and V is TRBV11-3; 7 nucleotides match TRBD1. CDR1 and CDR2 from the germline V gene are SGHNT and YENEEA. V was pared by 0 bases and J by 12 bases, with 10 bases of the junction left unmatched. The CDR3 sequence is 15 residues long.

The rearrangement uses TRBV5-1 and TRBJ2-7; 8 bases align to TRBD2. Germline V lookup: CDR1 SGHRS, CDR2 YFSETQ. The CDR3 extends over 15 amino acids. The junction had 5 bases not matched to a gene; V was cut back by 3 bases and J by 0 bases. This chain's CDR3 is CASSSKAGASYEQYF. CDR3 sequence (DNA): TGCGCCAGCAGCTCGAAAGCGGGAGCCTCCTACGAGCAGTACTTC.

The rearrangement links TRBV25-1 to TRBJ2-7, with 12 nucleotides matching TRBD2. The CDR3 contains 14 residues. Germline lookup yields CDR1 MGHDK and CDR2 SYGVNS. Losses at the gene ends were 4 bases for V and 6 bases for J; bases not matched to a gene: 4. CDR3 DNA sequence: TGTGCCAGCAGTGGACTAGCGGGAGATGGCGAGCAGTACTTC. Its protein is CASSGLAGDGEQYF.

CDR3 protein: CASSPEALAGPEQFF. The DNA for the CDR3 is TGTGCCAGCTCACCTGAAGCCCTAGCGGGACCTGAGCAGTTCTTC. The rearrangement joins TRBV2 to TRBJ2-1; 9 bases fit TRBD2. CDR3 length: 15 amino acids. The trim removed 8 bases at V and 9 bases at J, leaving 14 bases unmatched. Germline assignment: CDR1 SNHLY and CDR2 FYNNEI.

V usage is TRBV10-1 and J usage is TRBJ2-2, with a possible D match to TRBD2 (5 bases). This CDR3 is built from 14 residues. Germline CDR1 and CDR2: WNHNN and SYGVQD (reference sequence). The V end was cut by 3 bases, the J end by 5 bases, with 10 bases between. CDR3 sequence reads: CASSDPGKTGELFF. CDR3 nucleotides: TGCGCCAGCAGTGACCCCGGGAAAACCGGGGAGCTGTTTTTT.

The chain links TRBV15 to TRBJ2-5, with 7 bases aligning to TRBD1. The CDR3 is 17 amino acids. V lost 1 base, J lost 0 bases, and 8 bases stayed unmatched. The germline gives CDR1 LNHNV, CDR2 YYDKDF (reference sequence). CDR3 amino acids: CATSRGHGQAYQETQYF. The CDR3 nucleotides read TGTGCCACCAGCAGAGGGCACGGACAGGCGTACCAAGAGACCCAGTACTTC.

This chain links TRBV24-1 with TRBJ2-1, with TRBD1 matching over 12 bases. The CDR3 extends over 16 amino acids. Germline V gene data show CDR1 as KGHDR and CDR2 as SFDVKD. After removal of 4 bases from V and 7 bases from J, the junction contained 7 bases not matched to a gene. CDR3 in amino acids: CATSEPGTGGTNEQFF. The CDR3 coding sequence is TGTGCCACCAGTGAACCCGGGACAGGGGGCACAAATGAGCAGTTCTTC.

V and J are TRBV7-8 and TRBJ1-5; a weak D match, TRBD1 (5 bases). Deletions cut 5 bases from V and 9 bases from J, with 11 bases between. This CDR3 region has 12 residues. Germline V gene lookup returns CDR1 SGHVS and CDR2 FQNEAQ. The CDR3 spells CASSPGGWPQHF. The CDR3 DNA reads as TGTGCCAGCAGCCCGGGGGGGTGGCCCCAGCATTTT.

This chain joins TRBV28 and TRBJ1-1, with D perhaps matching TRBD1 (6 bases). The CDR3 has 14 amino acids. V dropped 5 bases and J dropped 7 bases, with 17 bases sitting between them. Germline V CDR1 and CDR2: MDHEN, SYDVKM. The CDR3: CASSATGLRGEAFF. In DNA, the CDR3 is TGTGCCAGCAGTGCAACAGGGCTACGGGGTGAAGCTTTCTTT. The entire variable domain, with the rest obtained from reference TRBV28 and TRBJ1-1, is as follows: DVKVTQSSRYLVKRTGEKVFLECVQDMDHENMFWYRQDPGLGLRLIYFSYDVKMKEKGDIPEGYSVSREKKERFSLILESASTNQTSMYLCASSATGLRGEAFFGQGTRLTVV.

The gene calls are TRBV7-9 and TRBJ2-3; TRBD2 is a possible D gene (5 bases). V gave up 1 base and J gave up 2 bases, with 7 bases separating them. The germline V gene encodes CDR1 SEHNR and CDR2 FQNEAQ (reference sequence). The CDR3 runs to 14 residues. CDR3 loop: CASSLGGNTDTQYF. The CDR3 DNA is TGTGCCAGCAGCTTAGGAGGGAACACAGATACGCAGTATTTT.

The rearrangement joins TRBV9 to TRBJ2-1; TRBD2 agrees at 10 bases. The CDR3 runs 15 residues. Germline V lookup: CDR1 SGDLS, CDR2 YYNGEE. J was trimmed by 9 bases and V by 4 bases; bases with no gene match: 10. In nucleotides, the CDR3 is TGTGCCAGCAGCTCTAGCGGGAGCGCTTCGGGTGAGCAGTTCTTC. This encodes CASSSSGSASGEQFF.